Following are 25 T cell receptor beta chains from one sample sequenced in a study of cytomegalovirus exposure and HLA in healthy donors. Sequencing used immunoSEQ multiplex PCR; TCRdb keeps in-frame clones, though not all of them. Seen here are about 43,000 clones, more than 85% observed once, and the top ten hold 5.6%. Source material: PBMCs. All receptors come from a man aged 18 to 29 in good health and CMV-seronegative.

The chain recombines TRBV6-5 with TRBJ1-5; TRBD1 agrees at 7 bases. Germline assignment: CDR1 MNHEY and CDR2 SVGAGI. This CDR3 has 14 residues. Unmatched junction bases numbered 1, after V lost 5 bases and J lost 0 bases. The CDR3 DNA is TGTGCCAGCAGTAGGACAGGTAGCAATCAGCCCCAGCATTTT. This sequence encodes CASSRTGSNQPQHF.

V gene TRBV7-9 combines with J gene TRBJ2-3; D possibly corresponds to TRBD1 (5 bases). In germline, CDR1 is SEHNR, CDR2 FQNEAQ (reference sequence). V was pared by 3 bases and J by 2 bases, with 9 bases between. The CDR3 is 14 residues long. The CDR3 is CASSFATATDTQYF. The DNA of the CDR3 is TGTGCCAGCAGCTTTGCGACAGCCACAGATACGCAGTATTTT.

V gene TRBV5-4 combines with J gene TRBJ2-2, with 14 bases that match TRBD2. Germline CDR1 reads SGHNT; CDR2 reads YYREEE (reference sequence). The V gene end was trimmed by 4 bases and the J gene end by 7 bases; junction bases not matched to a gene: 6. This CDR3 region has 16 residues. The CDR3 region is CASSRGLAGVNGELFF. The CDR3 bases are TGTGCCAGCAGCCGGGGACTAGCGGGGGTGAACGGGGAGCTGTTTTTT. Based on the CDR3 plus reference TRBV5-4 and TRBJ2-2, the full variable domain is ETGVTQSPTHLIKTRGQQVTLRCSSQSGHNTVSWYQQALGQGPQFIFQYYREEENGRGNFPPRFSGLQFPNYSSELNVNALELDDSALYLCASSRGLAGVNGELFFGEGSRLTVL.

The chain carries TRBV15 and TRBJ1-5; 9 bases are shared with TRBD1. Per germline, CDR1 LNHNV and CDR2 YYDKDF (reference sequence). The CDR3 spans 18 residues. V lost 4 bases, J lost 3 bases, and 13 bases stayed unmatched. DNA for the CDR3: TGTGCCACCAGCAAGCCGGGACAGGGCGACTTCGACAATCAGCCCCAGCATTTT. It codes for CATSKPGQGDFDNQPQHF.

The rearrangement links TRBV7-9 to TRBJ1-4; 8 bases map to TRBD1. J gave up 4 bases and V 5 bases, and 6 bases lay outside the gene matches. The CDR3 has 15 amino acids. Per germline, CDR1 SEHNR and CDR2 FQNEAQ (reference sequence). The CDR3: CASSPRTGFNEKLFF. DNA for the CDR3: TGTGCCAGCAGCCCCCGGACAGGGTTTAATGAAAAACTGTTTTTT.

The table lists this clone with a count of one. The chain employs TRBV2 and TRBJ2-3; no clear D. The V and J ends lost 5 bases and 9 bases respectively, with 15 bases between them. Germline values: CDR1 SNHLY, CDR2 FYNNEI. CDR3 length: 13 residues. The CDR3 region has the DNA TGTGCCAGCAGTCTTGACTGGCGGCAAACGCAGTATTTT. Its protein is CASSLDWRQTQYF.

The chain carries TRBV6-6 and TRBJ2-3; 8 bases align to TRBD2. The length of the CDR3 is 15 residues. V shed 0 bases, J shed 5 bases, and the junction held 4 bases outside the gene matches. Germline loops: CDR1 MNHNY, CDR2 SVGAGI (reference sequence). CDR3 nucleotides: TGTGCCAGCAGTTACTCGAGCGGGGGTGGAGATACGCAGTATTTT. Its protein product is CASSYSSGGGDTQYF.

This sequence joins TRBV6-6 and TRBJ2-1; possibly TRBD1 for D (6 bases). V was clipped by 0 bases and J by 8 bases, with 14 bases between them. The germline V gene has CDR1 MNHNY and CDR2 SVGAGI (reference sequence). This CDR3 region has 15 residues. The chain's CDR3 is CASSYSWGHADEQFF. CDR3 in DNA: TGTGCCAGCAGTTACTCCTGGGGGCATGCCGATGAGCAGTTCTTC.

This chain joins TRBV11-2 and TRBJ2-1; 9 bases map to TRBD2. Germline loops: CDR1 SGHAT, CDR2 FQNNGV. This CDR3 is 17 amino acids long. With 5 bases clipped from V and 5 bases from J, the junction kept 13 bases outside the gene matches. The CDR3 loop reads CASSVRRGRALDNEQFF. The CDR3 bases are TGTGCCAGCAGCGTGAGGCGCGGGAGGGCCCTGGACAATGAGCAGTTCTTC.

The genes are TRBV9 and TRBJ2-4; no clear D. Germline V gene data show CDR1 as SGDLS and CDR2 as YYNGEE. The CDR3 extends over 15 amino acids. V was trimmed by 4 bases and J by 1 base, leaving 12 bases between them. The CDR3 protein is CASSPRALAKNIQYF. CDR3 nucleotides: TGTGCCAGCAGCCCTCGTGCGCTTGCCAAAAACATTCAGTACTTC.

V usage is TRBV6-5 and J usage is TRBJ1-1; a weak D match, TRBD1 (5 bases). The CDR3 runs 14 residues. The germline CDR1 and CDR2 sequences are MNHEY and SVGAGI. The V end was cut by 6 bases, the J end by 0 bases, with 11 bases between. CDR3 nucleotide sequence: TGTGCCAGCAGGACACAGGCGATGAACACTGAAGCTTTCTTT. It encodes CASRTQAMNTEAFF.

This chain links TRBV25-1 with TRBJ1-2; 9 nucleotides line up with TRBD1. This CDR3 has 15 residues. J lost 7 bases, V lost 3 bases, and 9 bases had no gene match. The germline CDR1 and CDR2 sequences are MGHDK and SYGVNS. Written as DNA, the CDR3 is TGTGCCAGCAGTGAGATGGTGGGACAGGGAGGTGGCTACACCTTC. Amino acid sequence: CASSEMVGQGGGYTF.

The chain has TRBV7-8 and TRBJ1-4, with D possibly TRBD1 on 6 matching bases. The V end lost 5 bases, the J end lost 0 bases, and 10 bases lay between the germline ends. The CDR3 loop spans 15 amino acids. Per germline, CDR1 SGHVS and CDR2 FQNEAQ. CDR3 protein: CASSAQGSTNEKLFF. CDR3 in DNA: TGTGCCAGCAGCGCACAGGGATCAACTAATGAAAAACTGTTTTTT.

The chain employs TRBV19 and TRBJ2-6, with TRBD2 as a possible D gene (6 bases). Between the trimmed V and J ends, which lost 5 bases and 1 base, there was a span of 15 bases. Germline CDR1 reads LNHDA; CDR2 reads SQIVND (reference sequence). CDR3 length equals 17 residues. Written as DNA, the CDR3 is TGTGCCAGTAGTTTTGGACTAACCCAGTCTGGGGCCAACGTCCTGACTTTC. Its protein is CASSFGLTQSGANVLTF.

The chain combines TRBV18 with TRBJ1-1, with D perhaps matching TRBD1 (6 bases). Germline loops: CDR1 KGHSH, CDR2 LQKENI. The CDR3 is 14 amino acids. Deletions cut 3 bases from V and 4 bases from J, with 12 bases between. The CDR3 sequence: CASSPQGRFTEAFF. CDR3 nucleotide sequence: TGTGCCAGCTCACCGCAGGGGCGTTTCACTGAAGCTTTCTTT.

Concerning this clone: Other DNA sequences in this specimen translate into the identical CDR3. The CDR3 sequence: CASSLLQGNEKLFF. In DNA form, the CDR3 reads TGTGCCAGCAGCTTACTGCAGGGCAATGAAAAACTGTTTTTT. The chain has TRBV13 and TRBJ1-4; D possibly corresponds to TRBD1 (5 bases). The ends were cut back, 2 bases at V and 5 bases at J, with 9 bases in the middle. Germline CDR1 reads PRHDT; CDR2 reads FYEKMQ (reference sequence). The CDR3 loop spans 14 amino acids.

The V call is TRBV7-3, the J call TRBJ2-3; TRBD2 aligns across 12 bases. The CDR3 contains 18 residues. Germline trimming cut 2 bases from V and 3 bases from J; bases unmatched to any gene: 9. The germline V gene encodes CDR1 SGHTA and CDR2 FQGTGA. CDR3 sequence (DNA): TGTGCCAGCAGCTTAGTTGGGACTAGCGGGCGAGGGACAGATACGCAGTATTTT. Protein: CASSLVGTSGRGTDTQYF.

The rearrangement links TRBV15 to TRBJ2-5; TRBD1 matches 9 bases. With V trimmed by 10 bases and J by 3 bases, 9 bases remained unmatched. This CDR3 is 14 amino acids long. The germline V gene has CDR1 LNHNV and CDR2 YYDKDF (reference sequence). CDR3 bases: TGTGCCATCGGGTCTGGGGACAGGGAAGAGACCCAGTACTTC. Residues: CAIGSGDREETQYF.

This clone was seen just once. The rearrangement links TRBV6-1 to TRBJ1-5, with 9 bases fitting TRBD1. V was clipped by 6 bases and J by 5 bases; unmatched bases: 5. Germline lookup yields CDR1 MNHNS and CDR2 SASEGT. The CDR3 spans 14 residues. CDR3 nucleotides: TGTGCCAGCAGGGCGGGACAGGGCTATCAGCCCCAGCATTTT. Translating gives CASRAGQGYQPQHF.

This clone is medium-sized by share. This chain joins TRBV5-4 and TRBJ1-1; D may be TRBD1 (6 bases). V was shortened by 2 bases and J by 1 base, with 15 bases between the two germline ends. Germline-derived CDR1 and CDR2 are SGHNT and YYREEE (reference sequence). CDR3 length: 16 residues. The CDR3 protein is CASSFLRGPANTEAFF. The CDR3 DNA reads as TGTGCCAGCAGCTTCCTCAGGGGTCCGGCGAACACTGAAGCTTTCTTT.

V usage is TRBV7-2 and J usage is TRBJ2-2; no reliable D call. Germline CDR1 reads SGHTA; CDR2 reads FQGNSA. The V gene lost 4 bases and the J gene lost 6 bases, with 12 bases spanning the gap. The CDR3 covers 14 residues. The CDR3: CASSSSRISGELFF. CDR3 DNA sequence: TGTGCCAGCAGCTCCTCGAGAATTTCCGGGGAGCTGTTTTTT.

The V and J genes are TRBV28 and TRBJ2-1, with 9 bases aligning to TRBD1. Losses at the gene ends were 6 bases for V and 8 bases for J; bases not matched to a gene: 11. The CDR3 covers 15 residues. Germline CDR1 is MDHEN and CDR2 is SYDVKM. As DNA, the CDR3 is TGTGCCAGCAGACCTAACAGGGGGCCTGGGGATGAGCAGTTCTTC. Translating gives CASRPNRGPGDEQFF. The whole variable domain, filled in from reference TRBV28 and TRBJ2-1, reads DVKVTQSSRYLVKRTGEKVFLECVQDMDHENMFWYRQDPGLGLRLIYFSYDVKMKEKGDIPEGYSVSREKKERFSLILESASTNQTSMYLCASRPNRGPGDEQFFGPGTRLTVL.

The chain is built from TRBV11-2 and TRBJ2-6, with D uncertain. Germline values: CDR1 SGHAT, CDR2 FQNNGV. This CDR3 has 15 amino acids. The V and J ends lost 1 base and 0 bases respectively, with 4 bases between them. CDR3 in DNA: TGTGCCAGCAGCTTAGGAGACTCTGGGGCCAACGTCCTGACTTTC. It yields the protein CASSLGDSGANVLTF.

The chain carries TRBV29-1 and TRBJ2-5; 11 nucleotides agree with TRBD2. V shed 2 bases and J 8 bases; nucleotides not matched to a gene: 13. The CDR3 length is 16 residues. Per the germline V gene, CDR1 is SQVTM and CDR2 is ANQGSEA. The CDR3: CSVEPLAGVWGGTQYF. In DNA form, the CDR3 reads TGCAGCGTTGAACCACTAGCGGGAGTCTGGGGCGGTACCCAGTACTTC. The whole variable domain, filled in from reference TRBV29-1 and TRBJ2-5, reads SAVISQKPSRDICQRGTSLTIQCQVDSQVTMMFWYRQQPGQSLTLIATANQGSEATYESGFVIDKFPISRPNLTFSTLTVSNMSPEDSSIYLCSVEPLAGVWGGTQYFGPGTRLLVL.

The CDR3 DNA reads TGTGCCAGCAGCCTAACTCCGGGACTCACTGGAAACACCATATATTTT. Its protein is CASSLTPGLTGNTIYF. J is TRBJ1-3 and V is TRBV5-4; a weak D match, TRBD1 (5 bases). The CDR3 sequence is 16 residues long. Per germline, CDR1 SGHNT and CDR2 YYREEE (reference sequence). V was clipped by 4 bases and J by 2 bases, with 16 bases between them.